This T cell receptor (beta chain) was recorded in a study of OX40 agonist ivuxolimab in advanced cancers. In the study overall: Three patients, one with hepatocellular carcinoma and two with cutaneous melanoma, achieved partial responses. Study-level findings and limits: People who partly responded at 0.1-3.0 mg/kg had some of the least clonal expansion seen. CD4+ and CD8+ T cells in blood underwent clonal expansion by week 6 at 0.1 to 3.0 mg/kg. Some nonresponders likewise displayed low normalized T-cell clonal expansion.

Using immunoSEQ multiplex PCR, the repertoire was profiled, and TCRdb retains in-frame clones only, with some absent. In the table there are approximately 80,000 clones, 75% to 85% of which are singletons. About this clone: Its antigen is currently unknown.

This CDR3 comprises 15 residues. Per germline, CDR1 KGHSH and CDR2 LQKENI. The V and J ends lost 0 bases and 6 bases respectively, with 9 bases between them. The chain links TRBV18 to TRBJ1-6; D is uncertain. The TCR was taken from an adult with an advanced solid tumor such as melanoma, head and neck, liver or kidney cancer. The sequences come from CD4+ or CD8+ T cells sorted from blood, collected in a trial of the OX40 agonist ivuxolimab. CDR3 sequence reads: CASSPPTVGNSPLHF. The CDR3, as DNA: TGTGCCAGCTCACCACCTACGGTGGGTAATTCACCCCTCCACTTT.